This T cell receptor beta chain was captured in a study of blood T cell repertoires in COVID-19 (TCRdb year 2020). About the full investigation: Samples covering the acute and convalescent phases of COVID-19 were provided by collaborators in the United States, Italy and Spain. The prospective study material was composed of cDNA or gDNA derived from T cells, B-cell-depleted T cells, or PBMCs. Deeply sampled blood TCRbeta repertoires from subjects exposed to, actively infected with, or recovered from COVID-19 were included in the dataset. The repertoires were released in a freely available public database intended as a resource for research on the immune response to SARS-CoV-2. Samples were obtained from the ongoing ImmuneRACE study (first 160 participants) and from some 1,300 subjects provided by 6 global collaborators. Nearly every sample came with metadata listing a de-identified subject ID, COVID-19 status, age in years and sex. Where HLA class I and class II types were available, the types were taken from metadata supplied by the sample provider, not from assay-based typing. On the study overall, not on this receptor specifically: How much clinical and demographic metadata was included differed by source and by participant, and the metadata was provided uncurated.

TCRbeta CDR3 regions were amplified from genomic DNA using the immunoSEQ Assay, a bias-controlled multiplex PCR. In the source study's methods: Nucleated cell counts per sample were estimated from amplification of reference gene primers within the assay. Sequence reads were collapsed and filtered to measure the absolute abundance of every unique TCRbeta CDR3 rearrangement. For each sample, productive Simpson clonality was calculated by taking the square root of Simpson's diversity index across productive rearrangements. This is the immuneACCESS table as TCRdb keeps it, with only in-frame sequences that have V and J called. A part of the clones is gone; compared with another copy, unresolved V genes explain less than half, and the rest is unexplained. V and J calls and clone size are as listed in that table; D and trimming were resolved from the DNA. This sample lists 90,000 to 100,000 clones; 75% to 90% were detected once. The ten largest clones represent more than 4.5% of the sample.

With regard to this clone: No antigen is known for it. Base quality data are lacking; no much larger clone is found one base away.

One collaborating source in Seattle enrolled patients during active infection and followed them longitudinally through the course of disease. Collaborating institutions collected whole blood in K2EDTA tubes following their own protocols. For TCRbeta analysis, collaborator samples were shipped as frozen whole blood, as isolated PBMCs, or as DNA extracted from either sample type. This receptor was obtained from a man aged 60 to 69 with COVID-19, enrolled during active disease. Sequenced sample: peripheral blood.

The CDR3: CASSLAADVRTDTQYF. The bases read TGTGCCAGCAGCTTGGCGGCGGATGTTCGCACAGATACGCAGTATTTT. The sequence joins TRBV5-6 to TRBJ2-3; no D gene is confidently identified. The germline V gene supplies CDR1 SGHDT and CDR2 YYEEEE. The cysteine opens and the phenylalanine closes a CDR3 of 16 amino acids. Only the CDR3 part of the read is kept: 48 bases, read in frame from the first base. Deletion took 0 bases off V and 1 base off J, with a span of 12 bases between the germline ends.